The 7 T cell receptor beta chains below all came from one sample that was sequenced in a study of blood T cells in healthy people across ages. A second PCR, run for roughly 7 to 11 cycles, used a sample-barcoded 5' primer plus a J-beta primer mix. TCRdb itself ran the 5' RACE reads through MiXCR, one entry per CDR3 protein. The repertoire consists of hundreds of thousands of distinct CDR3 sequences, with just over 55% occurring once and the leading ten covering about a quarter. The sample taken for sequencing was blood. The receptor source for this set is a man aged 35 to 55 in good health.

The genes are TRBV20-1 and TRBJ1-2; 7 bases map to TRBD1. CDR1 and CDR2 from the germline V gene are DFQATT and SNEGSKA (reference sequence). The V and J ends lost 3 bases and 8 bases, in that order; junction bases with no gene match: 12. The CDR3 runs to 14 residues. Written as DNA, the CDR3 is TGCAGTGCTAGGGACCGACAGGGTCGAGTGGGCTACACCTTC. It yields the protein CSARDRQGRVGYTF.

This chain joins TRBV20-1 and TRBJ2-1; D uncertain. V was clipped by 3 bases and J by 4 bases, with 13 bases between them. Germline V gives CDR1 DFQATT, CDR2 SNEGSKA (reference sequence). This CDR3 has 14 amino acids. The CDR3 loop reads CSARDAQPYNEQFF. In nucleotides, the CDR3 is TGCAGTGCTAGGGACGCACAGCCTTACAATGAGCAGTTCTTC.

V usage is TRBV29-1 and J usage is TRBJ2-5; 7 nucleotides agree with TRBD2. This CDR3 spans 12 amino acids. CDR1 is SQVTM and CDR2 is ANQGSEA in the germline V gene. The trim removed 6 bases at V and 3 bases at J, leaving 4 bases unmatched. The CDR3 sequence: CSVGTIKETQYF. The CDR3, as DNA: TGCAGCGTCGGGACTATAAAAGAGACCCAGTACTTC.

This clonotype was seen a few times. V and J are TRBV6-5 and TRBJ1-6, with TRBD1 as a possible D gene (6 bases). The ends were cut back, 5 bases at V and 9 bases at J, with 14 bases in the middle. Germline V gene sequence: CDR1 MNHEY, CDR2 SVGAGI. The CDR3 is made up of 14 amino acids. The CDR3 DNA sequence: TGTGCCAGCAGTAGGGGGGACCGGTCTTCACCCCTCCACTTT. The encoded protein is CASSRGDRSSPLHF.

The chain is built from TRBV20-1 and TRBJ2-5; no reliable D call. In germline, CDR1 is DFQATT, CDR2 SNEGSKA (reference sequence). V lost 5 bases to trimming and J lost 1 base, with 11 bases between them. This CDR3 contains 13 residues. This CDR3 reads CSAPQPGQETQYF. DNA for the CDR3: TGCAGTGCTCCCCAGCCCGGCCAAGAGACCCAGTACTTC.

Remarks on this clonotype: Being one base from a much bigger clone, this may be a read error. The chain combines TRBV29-1 with TRBJ2-5; 10 nucleotides align to TRBD1. This CDR3 has 16 amino acids. CDR1 and CDR2 from the germline V gene are SQVTM and ANQGSEA. CDR3 in amino acids: CNASLWDRGVQQTQYF. The CDR3 coding sequence is TGCAACGCCTCCTTGTGGGACAGGGGAGTCCAGCAGACCCAGTACTTC.

The chain has TRBV12-3 or TRBV12-4 and TRBJ2-3; D may be TRBD2 (6 bases). The CDR3 consists of 14 residues. V was cut by 3 bases and J by 2 bases, with 9 bases left in between. This CDR3 is CASSLAGHTDTQYF. The CDR3 DNA reads as TGTGCCAGCAGTTTGGCGGGGCACACAGATACGCAGTATTTT.